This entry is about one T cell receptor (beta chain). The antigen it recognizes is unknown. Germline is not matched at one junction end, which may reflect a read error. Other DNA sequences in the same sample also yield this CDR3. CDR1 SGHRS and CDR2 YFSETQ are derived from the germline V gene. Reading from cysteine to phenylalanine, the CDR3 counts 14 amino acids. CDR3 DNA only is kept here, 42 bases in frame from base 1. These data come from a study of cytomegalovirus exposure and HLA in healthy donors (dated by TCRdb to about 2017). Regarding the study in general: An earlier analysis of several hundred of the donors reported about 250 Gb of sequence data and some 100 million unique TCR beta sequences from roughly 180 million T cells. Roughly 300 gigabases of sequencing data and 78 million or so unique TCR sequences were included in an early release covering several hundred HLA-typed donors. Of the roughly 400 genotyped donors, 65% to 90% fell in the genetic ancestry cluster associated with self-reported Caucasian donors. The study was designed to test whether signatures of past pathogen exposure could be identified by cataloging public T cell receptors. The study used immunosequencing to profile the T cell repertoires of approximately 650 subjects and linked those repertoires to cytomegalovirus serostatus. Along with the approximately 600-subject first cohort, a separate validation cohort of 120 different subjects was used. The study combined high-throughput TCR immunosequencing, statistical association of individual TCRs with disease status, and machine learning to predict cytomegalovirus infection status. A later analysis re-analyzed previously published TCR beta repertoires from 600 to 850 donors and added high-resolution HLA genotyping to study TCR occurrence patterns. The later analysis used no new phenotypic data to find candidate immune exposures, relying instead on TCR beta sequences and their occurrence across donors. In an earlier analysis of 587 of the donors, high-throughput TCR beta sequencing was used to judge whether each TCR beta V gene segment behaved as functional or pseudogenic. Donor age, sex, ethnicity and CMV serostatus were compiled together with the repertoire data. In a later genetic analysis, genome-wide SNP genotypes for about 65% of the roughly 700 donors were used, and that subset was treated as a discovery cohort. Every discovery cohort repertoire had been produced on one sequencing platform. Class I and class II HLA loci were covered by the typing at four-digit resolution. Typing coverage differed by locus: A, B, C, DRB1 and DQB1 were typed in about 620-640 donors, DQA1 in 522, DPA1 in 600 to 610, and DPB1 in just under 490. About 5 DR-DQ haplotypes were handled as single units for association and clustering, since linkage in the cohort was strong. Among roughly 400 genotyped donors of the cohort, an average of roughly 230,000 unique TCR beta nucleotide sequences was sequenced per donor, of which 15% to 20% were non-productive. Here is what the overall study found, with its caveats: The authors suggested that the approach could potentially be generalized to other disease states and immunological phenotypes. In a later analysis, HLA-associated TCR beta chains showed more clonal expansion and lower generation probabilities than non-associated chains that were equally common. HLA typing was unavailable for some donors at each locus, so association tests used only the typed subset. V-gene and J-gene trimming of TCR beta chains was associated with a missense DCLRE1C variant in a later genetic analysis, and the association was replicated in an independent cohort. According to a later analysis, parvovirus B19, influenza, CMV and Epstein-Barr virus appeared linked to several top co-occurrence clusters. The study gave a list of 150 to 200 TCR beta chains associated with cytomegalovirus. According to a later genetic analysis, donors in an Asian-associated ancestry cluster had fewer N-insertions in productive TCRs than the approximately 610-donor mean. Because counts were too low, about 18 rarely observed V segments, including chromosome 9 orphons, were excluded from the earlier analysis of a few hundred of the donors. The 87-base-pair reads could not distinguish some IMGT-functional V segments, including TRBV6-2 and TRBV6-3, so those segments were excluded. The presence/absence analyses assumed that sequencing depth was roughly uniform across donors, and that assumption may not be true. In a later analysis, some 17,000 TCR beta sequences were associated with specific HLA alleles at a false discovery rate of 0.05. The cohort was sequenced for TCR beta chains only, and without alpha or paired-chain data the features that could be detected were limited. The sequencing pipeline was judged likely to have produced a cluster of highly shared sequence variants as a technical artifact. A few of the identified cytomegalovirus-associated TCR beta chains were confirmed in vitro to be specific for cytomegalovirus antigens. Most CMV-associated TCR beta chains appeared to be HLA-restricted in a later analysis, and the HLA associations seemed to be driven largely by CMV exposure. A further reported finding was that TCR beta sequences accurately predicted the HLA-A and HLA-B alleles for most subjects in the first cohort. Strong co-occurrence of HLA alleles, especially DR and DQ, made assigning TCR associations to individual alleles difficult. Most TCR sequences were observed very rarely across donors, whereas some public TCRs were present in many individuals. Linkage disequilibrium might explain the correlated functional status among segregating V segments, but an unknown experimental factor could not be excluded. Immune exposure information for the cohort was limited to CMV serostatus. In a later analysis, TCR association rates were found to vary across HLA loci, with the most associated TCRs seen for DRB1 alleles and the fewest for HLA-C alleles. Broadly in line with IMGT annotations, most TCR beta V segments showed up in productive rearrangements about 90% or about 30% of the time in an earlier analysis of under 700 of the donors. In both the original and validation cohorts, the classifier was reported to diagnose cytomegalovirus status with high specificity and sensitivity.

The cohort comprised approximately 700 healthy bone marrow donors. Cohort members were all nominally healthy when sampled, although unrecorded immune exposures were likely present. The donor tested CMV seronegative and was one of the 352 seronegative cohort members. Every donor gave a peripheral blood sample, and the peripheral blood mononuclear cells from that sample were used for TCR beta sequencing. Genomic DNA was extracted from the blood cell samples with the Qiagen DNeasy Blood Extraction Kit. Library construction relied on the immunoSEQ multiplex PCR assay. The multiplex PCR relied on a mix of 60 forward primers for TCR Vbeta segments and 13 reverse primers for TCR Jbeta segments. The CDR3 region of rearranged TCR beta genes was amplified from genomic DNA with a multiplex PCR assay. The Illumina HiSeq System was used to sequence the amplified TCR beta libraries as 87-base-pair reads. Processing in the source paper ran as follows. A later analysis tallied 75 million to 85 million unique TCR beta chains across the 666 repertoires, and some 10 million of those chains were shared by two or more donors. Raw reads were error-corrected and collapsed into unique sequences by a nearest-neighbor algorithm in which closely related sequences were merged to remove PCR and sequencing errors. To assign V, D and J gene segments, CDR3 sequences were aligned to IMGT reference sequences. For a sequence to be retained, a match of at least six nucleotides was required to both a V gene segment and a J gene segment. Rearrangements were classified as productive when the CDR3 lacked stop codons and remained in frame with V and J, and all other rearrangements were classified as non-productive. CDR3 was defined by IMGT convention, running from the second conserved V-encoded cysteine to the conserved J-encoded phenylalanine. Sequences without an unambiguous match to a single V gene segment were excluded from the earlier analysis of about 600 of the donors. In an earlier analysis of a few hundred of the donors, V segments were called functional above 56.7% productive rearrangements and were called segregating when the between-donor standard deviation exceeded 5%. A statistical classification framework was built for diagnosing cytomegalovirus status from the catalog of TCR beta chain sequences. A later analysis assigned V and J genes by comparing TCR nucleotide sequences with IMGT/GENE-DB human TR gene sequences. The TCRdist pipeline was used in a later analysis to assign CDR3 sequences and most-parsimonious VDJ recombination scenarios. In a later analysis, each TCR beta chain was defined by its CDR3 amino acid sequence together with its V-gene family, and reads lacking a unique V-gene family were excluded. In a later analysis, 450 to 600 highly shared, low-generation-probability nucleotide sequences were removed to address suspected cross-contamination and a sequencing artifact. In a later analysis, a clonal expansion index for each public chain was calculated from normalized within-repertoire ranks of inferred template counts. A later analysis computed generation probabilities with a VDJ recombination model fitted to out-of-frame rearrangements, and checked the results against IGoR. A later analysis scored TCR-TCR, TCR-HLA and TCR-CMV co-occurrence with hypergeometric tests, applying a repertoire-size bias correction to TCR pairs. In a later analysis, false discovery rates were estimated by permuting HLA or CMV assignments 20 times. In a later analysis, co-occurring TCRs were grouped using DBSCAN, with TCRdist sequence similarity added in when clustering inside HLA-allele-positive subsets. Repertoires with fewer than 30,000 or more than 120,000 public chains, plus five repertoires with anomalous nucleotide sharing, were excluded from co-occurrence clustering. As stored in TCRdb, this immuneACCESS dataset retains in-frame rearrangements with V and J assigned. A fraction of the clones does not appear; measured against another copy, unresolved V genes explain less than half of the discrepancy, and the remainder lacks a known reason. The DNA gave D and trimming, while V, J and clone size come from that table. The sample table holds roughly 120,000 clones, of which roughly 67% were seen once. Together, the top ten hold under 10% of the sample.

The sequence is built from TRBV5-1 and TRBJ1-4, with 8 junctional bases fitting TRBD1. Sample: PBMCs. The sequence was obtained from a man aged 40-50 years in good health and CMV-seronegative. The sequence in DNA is TGCGCCAGCAGACTTCAGGGGGCAGGTGAAAAATTGTTTTTT. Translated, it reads CASRLQGAGEKLFF.